Presented here are 16 T cell receptor beta chains from one specimen sequenced in a study of blood T cell repertoires in COVID-19. Libraries were prepared by immunoSEQ multiplex PCR; TCRdb keeps only in-frame clonotypes and omits some of them. The table lists about 400,000 clones, roughly 90% of them singletons, with roughly 1.2% in the top ten. Sequenced material: peripheral blood. The source of these receptors is a man in his forties or fifties with acute or convalescent COVID-19.

The chain employs TRBV2 and TRBJ2-6; 10 bases map to TRBD2. The germline V gene has CDR1 SNHLY and CDR2 FYNNEI. The CDR3 loop spans 18 amino acids. J was trimmed by 2 bases and V by 3 bases; bases with no gene match: 7. CDR3 DNA sequence: TGTGCCAGCAGTGACCCCAGCGGGAGGGCCACTGGGGCCAACGTCCTGACTTTC. Translated, it gives CASSDPSGRATGANVLTF.

V and J are TRBV29-1 and TRBJ2-1; D is perhaps TRBD1 (6 bases). Germline V gives CDR1 SQVTM, CDR2 ANQGSEA. Trimming cost V 7 bases and J 0 bases, with 13 bases left between them. CDR3 length equals 14 residues. As DNA, the CDR3 is TGCAGCGCACAAGAGACAGGCTCCTACAATGAGCAGTTCTTC. It yields the protein CSAQETGSYNEQFF.

This clone was recorded a few times. The J gene is TRBJ2-2, the V gene TRBV21-1; the table assigns TRBD2, which was not confirmed against the DNA. TRBV21-1 counts as a pseudogene. CDR3 length: 22 amino acids. The CDR3 sequence is CASSKALLGSGRAKYNTGELFF. Here the CDR3 DNA reads TGTGCCAGCAGCAAAGCGCTATTAGGGAGCGGGAGGGCGAAATACAACACCGGGGAGCTGTTTTTT.

CDR3 region: CASSFSPFDQPQHF. DNA of the CDR3: TGTGCCAGCAGTTTCTCTCCCTTTGATCAGCCCCAGCATTTT. The chain links TRBV27 to TRBJ1-5, with no clear D. Deletions cut 3 bases from V and 5 bases from J, with 11 bases between. The CDR3 has 14 residues. Germline CDR1 MNHEY, CDR2 SMNVEV (reference sequence).

This sequence joins TRBV7-6 and TRBJ1-2, with a weak D call TRBD1 (5 bases). Germline-derived CDR1 and CDR2 are SGHVS and FNYEAQ. V shed 0 bases and J shed 6 bases, with 17 bases lying between them. This CDR3 comprises 16 residues. This CDR3 reads CASSLALVRDCHGYTF. CDR3 DNA: TGTGCCAGCAGCTTAGCGTTAGTCAGGGACTGCCATGGCTACACCTTC.

The chain is built from TRBV3-1 (or the pseudogene TRBV3-2) and TRBJ2-2, with D tentatively TRBD2 (5 bases). The V end was cut by 4 bases, the J end by 2 bases, with 11 bases between. Germline lookup yields CDR1 LGHDT and CDR2 YNNKEL (reference sequence). The CDR3 spans 15 residues. CDR3 loop: CASSRGLENTGELFF. CDR3 sequence (DNA): TGTGCCAGCAGCCGCGGACTGGAAAACACCGGGGAGCTGTTTTTT.

This clone was observed a single time. The chain uses TRBV6-6 and TRBJ2-2; maybe TRBD1 (5 bases). The CDR3 covers 14 residues. Trimming pared 3 bases from V and 1 base from J, leaving 6 bases between. Germline V gene data show CDR1 as MNHNY and CDR2 as SVGAGI (reference sequence). The CDR3 region is CASSYQGNTGELFF. The CDR3 nucleotides read TGTGCCAGCAGTTATCAGGGGAACACCGGGGAGCTGTTTTTT.

This sequence joins TRBV11-2 and TRBJ1-1; possible D gene TRBD1, 5 bases. This CDR3 spans 13 amino acids. Trimming removed 5 bases from V and 0 bases from J, with 7 bases in between. Germline V gene lookup returns CDR1 SGHAT and CDR2 FQNNGV. CDR3 DNA sequence: TGTGCCAGCAGCGAACAGGTGAACACTGAAGCTTTCTTT. Encoded protein: CASSEQVNTEAFF.

This clone was seen once. This chain connects TRBV11-2 to TRBJ2-2, with TRBD2 identical over 7 bases. V was pared by 11 bases and J by 6 bases, with 18 bases of the junction left unmatched. The germline V gene encodes CDR1 SGHAT and CDR2 FQNNGV. The CDR3 contains 16 residues. The CDR3 reads CASRGLAAKGSGELFF. DNA for the CDR3: TGTGCCTCGAGAGGTCTAGCGGCAAAAGGGTCCGGGGAGCTGTTTTTT.

This clone is a singleton in its sample. This sequence joins TRBV7-9 and TRBJ2-3; D is perhaps TRBD1 (7 bases). CDR3 length: 13 residues. Germline V gene sequence: CDR1 SEHNR, CDR2 FQNEAQ (reference sequence). Trimming took 9 bases from V and 0 from J, leaving 10 bases between them. DNA of the CDR3: TGTGCCAGGTCAGGGGGGAGCACAGATACGCAGTATTTT. Residues: CARSGGSTDTQYF.

The V gene is TRBV5-1, the J gene TRBJ2-3, with TRBD1 matching 7 bases. The CDR3 runs to 16 residues. CDR1 and CDR2 from the germline V gene are SGHRS and YFSETQ. The ends lost 0 bases at V and 1 base at J; junction bases unmatched: 5. CDR3 sequence (DNA): TGCGCCAGCAGCTTGGAAGGGGGCTGGGGCACAGATACGCAGTATTTT. It codes for CASSLEGGWGTDTQYF.

The chain couples TRBV7-2 to TRBJ2-3; D is unresolved. Germline V CDR1 and CDR2: SGHTA, FQGNSA. Trimming pared 4 bases from V and 6 bases from J, leaving 8 bases between. The CDR3 covers 12 residues. In DNA form, the CDR3 reads TGTGCCAGCAGCTCCCCTCGGGATACGCAGTATTTT. It codes for CASSSPRDTQYF.

The rearrangement uses TRBV19 and TRBJ1-1; 7 nucleotides line up with TRBD1. After removal of 4 bases from V and 0 bases from J, the junction contained 2 bases not matched to a gene. Looked up from germline, CDR1 is LNHDA and CDR2 is SQIVND (reference sequence). This CDR3 comprises 14 residues. CDR3 region: CASSRDSVNTEAFF. DNA of the CDR3: TGTGCCAGTAGTAGGGACAGTGTGAACACTGAAGCTTTCTTT.

This clone appeared a single time. V gene TRBV9 combines with J gene TRBJ2-3, with TRBD1 matching over 7 bases. V trimming: 0 bases; J trimming: 7 bases; junction bases outside the gene matches: 5. The CDR3 is 14 residues long. Germline CDR1 SGDLS, CDR2 YYNGEE. The CDR3 is CASSVATGEYTQYF. The CDR3 region has the DNA TGTGCCAGCAGCGTAGCTACAGGGGAGTATACGCAGTATTTT.

Concerning this clone itself: Other DNA sequences in the same sample also yield this CDR3. This rearrangement joins TRBV28 to TRBJ1-1, with D hard to call. Germline CDR1 reads MDHEN; CDR2 reads SYDVKM. The CDR3 contains 13 residues. The ends were cut back, 3 bases at V and 0 bases at J, with 5 bases in the middle. Written as DNA, the CDR3 is TGTGCCAGCAGTTTCCGTTTGAACACTGAAGCTTTCTTT. Its translation: CASSFRLNTEAFF.

In the case of this clone: Within the sample, other DNA sequences also encode this same CDR3. CDR3 amino acids: CASSQDSSGANVLTF. CDR3 DNA: TGCGCCAGCAGCCAAGACAGCTCTGGGGCCAACGTCCTGACTTTC. The chain is built from TRBV4-1 and TRBJ2-6; D remains ambiguous. The CDR3 loop spans 15 amino acids. V was trimmed by 0 bases and J by 0 bases, leaving 3 bases between them. Germline lookup yields CDR1 MGHRA and CDR2 YSYEKL.